The 22 T cell receptor beta chains reported below all come from one sample, sequenced in a study of shared clonotypes between healthy human individuals. Method: immunoSEQ multiplex PCR; TCRdb's copy keeps in-frame clones and lacks some. The sample includes over 2 million clones, under 95% of them seen just once. Material: naive CD4+ T cells from PBMCs. The subset is: CD45RA+ positively selected. The receptors originated from a man younger than 35 in good health. Some clones in this sample may be carry-over from other donors' samples.

The chain links TRBV7-2 to TRBJ2-2, with TRBD2 as a possible D gene (6 bases). CDR3 size: 14 residues. From germline, CDR1 is SGHTA and CDR2 FQGNSA. The V end lost 0 bases, the J end lost 6 bases, and 8 bases lay between the germline ends. The CDR3 loop is CASSLAGSAGELFF. The CDR3 nucleotides are TGTGCCAGCAGCTTAGCCGGGAGCGCCGGGGAGCTGTTTTTT. Based on the CDR3 plus reference TRBV7-2 and TRBJ2-2, the full variable domain is GAGVSQSPSNKVTEKGKDVELRCDPISGHTALYWYRQSLGQGLEFLIYFQGNSAPDKSGLPSDRFSAERTGGSVSTLTIQRTQQEDSAVYLCASSLAGSAGELFFGEGSRLTVL.

V usage is TRBV28 and J usage is TRBJ2-7; 8 nucleotides line up with TRBD2. This CDR3 has 16 amino acids. Germline-derived CDR1 and CDR2 are MDHEN and SYDVKM. Losses at the gene ends were 5 bases for V and 2 bases for J; bases not matched to a gene: 11. CDR3 protein: CASSSLGGRPTYEQYF. The CDR3, as DNA: TGTGCCAGCAGTAGTTTGGGCGGGAGGCCTACCTACGAGCAGTACTTC.

This sequence joins TRBV7-3 and TRBJ2-3; D might be TRBD2 (5 bases). The V gene's germline CDR1 is SGHTA and CDR2 FQGTGA. The CDR3 runs to 15 residues. V was cut by 0 bases and J by 6 bases, with 13 bases left in between. This CDR3 reads CASSLTPRGGDTQYF. CDR3 nucleotide sequence: TGTGCCAGCAGCTTAACCCCCCGGGGTGGGGATACGCAGTATTTT.

This sequence joins TRBV30 and TRBJ2-2; D is unresolved. This CDR3 is built from 13 residues. Trimming shortened V by 1 base and J by 4 bases, and 7 bases separated the two germline ends. CDR1 GTSNPN and CDR2 SVGIG come from the germline V gene (reference sequence). The CDR3 reads CAWSGVSTGELFF. CDR3 nucleotide sequence: TGTGCCTGGAGTGGGGTTAGCACCGGGGAGCTGTTTTTT.

The V call is TRBV28, the J call TRBJ2-7; 12 bases agree with TRBD2. Trimming at V came to 2 bases and at J to 12 bases, leaving 5 bases not matched to a gene. The CDR3 is 13 residues long. Germline assignment: CDR1 MDHEN and CDR2 SYDVKM. CDR3 in amino acids: CASSLASGRASYF. The CDR3 nucleotides read TGTGCCAGCAGTTTAGCTAGCGGGAGGGCCTCGTACTTC.

About this clone: This same CDR3 is encoded by further DNA sequences in the sample. The chain carries TRBV27 and TRBJ2-7, with TRBD1 matching 9 bases. V trimming: 9 bases; J trimming: 2 bases; junction bases outside the gene matches: 5. Germline values: CDR1 MNHEY, CDR2 SMNVEV (reference sequence). CDR3 length: 13 residues. The CDR3 sequence is CASRRDRAYEQYF. The DNA of the CDR3 is TGTGCCAGTAGACGGGACAGGGCCTACGAGCAGTACTTC.

This chain joins TRBV28 and TRBJ1-3; no clear D. This CDR3 contains 12 residues. From germline, CDR1 is MDHEN and CDR2 SYDVKM. The V gene lost 9 bases and the J gene lost 4 bases, with 10 bases spanning the gap. The chain's CDR3 is CASSVQGNTIYF. CDR3 sequence (DNA): TGTGCCAGTAGCGTTCAAGGAAACACCATATATTTT.

This chain links TRBV5-8 with TRBJ2-7; D gene uncertain. Germline values: CDR1 SGHTS, CDR2 YDEGEE. This CDR3 region has 10 residues. Trimming shortened V by 0 bases and J by 12 bases, and 7 bases separated the two germline ends. The CDR3 sequence: CASSLEVPYF. The CDR3 DNA sequence: TGTGCCAGCAGCTTGGAGGTGCCGTACTTC. Full variable domain (outside the CDR3, taken from reference TRBV5-8 and TRBJ2-7): EAGVTQSPTHLIKTRGQQATLRCSPISGHTSVYWYQQALGLGLQFLLWYDEGEERNRGNFPPRFSGRQFPNYSSELNVNALELEDSALYLCASSLEVPYFGPGTRLTVT.

The V gene is TRBV15, the J gene TRBJ2-1, with 11 bases that match TRBD2. V lost 3 bases to trimming and J lost 0 bases; unmatched junction nucleotides: 7. CDR3 length: 18 amino acids. Per germline, CDR1 LNHNV and CDR2 YYDKDF (reference sequence). CDR3 nucleotide sequence: TGTGCCACCAGCAGGGGGGGAACTAGCGGGAGCTCCTACAATGAGCAGTTCTTC. Its protein is CATSRGGTSGSSYNEQFF.

The rearrangement uses TRBV6-5 and TRBJ2-2; D not resolved. Trimming took 0 bases from V and 3 from J, leaving 8 bases between them. The CDR3 sequence is 15 residues long. Per germline, CDR1 MNHEY and CDR2 SVGAGI. CDR3 protein: CASSYSSRYTGELFF. The DNA of the CDR3 is TGTGCCAGCAGTTACTCGAGCCGGTACACCGGGGAGCTGTTTTTT.

This chain joins TRBV15 and TRBJ2-3; possible D gene TRBD1, 6 bases. Germline assignment: CDR1 LNHNV and CDR2 YYDKDF (reference sequence). V was cut by 1 base and J by 2 bases, with 16 bases left in between. This CDR3 has 17 residues. CDR3 loop: CATSRGGLRADTDTQYF. The CDR3 DNA follows: TGTGCCACCAGCAGAGGGGGGCTGCGGGCAGACACAGATACGCAGTATTTT.

This sequence joins TRBV2 and TRBJ2-2; D is unclear. The germline gives CDR1 SNHLY, CDR2 FYNNEI. The CDR3 loop spans 14 amino acids. Trimming cost V 2 bases and J 3 bases, with 7 bases left between them. This CDR3 is CASSEIPDTGELFF. The CDR3 DNA sequence: TGTGCCAGCAGTGAAATTCCCGACACCGGGGAGCTGTTTTTT.

The sample holds one count of this clone. J is TRBJ2-1 and V is TRBV29-1; 10 positions match TRBD1. The CDR3 contains 14 residues. Germline CDR1 is SQVTM and CDR2 is ANQGSEA. V trimming: 4 bases; J trimming: 2 bases; junction bases outside the gene matches: 2. The DNA of the CDR3 is TGCAGCGTTGGGGACAGGGGTACCTACAATGAGCAGTTCTTC. Translating it yields CSVGDRGTYNEQFF.

This chain links TRBV5-1 with TRBJ2-7; 13 nucleotides match TRBD2. After removal of 7 bases from V and 4 bases from J, the junction contained 8 bases not matched to a gene. The germline gives CDR1 SGHRS, CDR2 YFSETQ. This CDR3 has 15 residues. The CDR3 bases are TGCGCCAGCGCAAGGACTAGCGGGAGAGCGTACGAGCAGTACTTC. This encodes CASARTSGRAYEQYF.

This chain joins TRBV28 and TRBJ1-5, with D tentatively TRBD1 (6 bases). The ends were cut back, 4 bases at V and 4 bases at J, with 14 bases in the middle. The CDR3 totals 15 residues. Germline V CDR1 and CDR2: MDHEN, SYDVKM. The CDR3 DNA reads TGTGCCAGCAGTTCCGCAGGGGCTGGGAATCAGCCCCAGCATTTT. It yields the protein CASSSAGAGNQPQHF.

The chain has TRBV29-1 and TRBJ2-3; maybe TRBD2 (6 bases). The CDR3 loop spans 17 amino acids. Germline lookup yields CDR1 SQVTM and CDR2 ANQGSEA. Deletions cut 5 bases from V and 4 bases from J, with 25 bases between. The CDR3 region has the DNA TGCAGCGTTACCGATCTCCGGGACTTAAAAGCGGCAGATACGCAGTATTTT. Amino acids: CSVTDLRDLKAADTQYF.

The V call is TRBV5-1, the J call TRBJ2-7, with 7 bases fitting TRBD1. The CDR3 consists of 13 residues. Germline values: CDR1 SGHRS, CDR2 YFSETQ. With 0 bases clipped from V and 6 bases from J, the junction kept 3 bases outside the gene matches. CDR3 sequence: CASSLGGQAEQYF. CDR3 sequence (DNA): TGCGCCAGCAGCTTGGGCGGACAGGCCGAGCAGTACTTC. Combining the CDR3 with reference TRBV5-1 and TRBJ2-7 gives the whole variable domain KAGVTQTPRYLIKTRGQQVTLSCSPISGHRSVSWYQQTPGQGLQFLFEYFSETQRNKGNFPGRFSGRQFSNSRSEMNVSTLELGDSALYLCASSLGGQAEQYFGPGTRLTVT.

This chain joins TRBV19 and TRBJ1-5; a weak D match, TRBD1 (5 bases). The CDR3 sequence is 16 residues long. Germline V lookup: CDR1 LNHDA, CDR2 SQIVND (reference sequence). Trimming took 7 bases from V and 5 from J, leaving 21 bases between them. The CDR3 bases are TGTGCCAGTACCCCGACCGGGACGGGTTTTGATCAGCCCCAGCATTTT. This encodes CASTPTGTGFDQPQHF.

The chain carries TRBV4-1 and TRBJ2-2; perhaps TRBD1 as D (6 bases). The CDR3 consists of 15 residues. The germline CDR1 and CDR2 sequences are MGHRA and YSYEKL. Trimming pared 4 bases from V and 6 bases from J, leaving 15 bases between. In DNA, the CDR3 is TGCGCCAGCAGCCCCAGGGGTCACGACGCCGGGGAGCTGTTTTTT. Its protein product is CASSPRGHDAGELFF.

As DNA, the CDR3 is TGTGCCAGTTCCGGGGGATACAATCAGCCCCAGCATTTT. It encodes CASSGGYNQPQHF. The V and J genes are TRBV19 and TRBJ1-5; TRBD1 is a possible D gene (5 bases). Germline CDR1 reads LNHDA; CDR2 reads SQIVND (reference sequence). This CDR3 spans 13 amino acids. Trimming removed 8 bases at V and 3 bases at J, with 11 bases between. The full variable domain, completed using reference TRBV19 and TRBJ1-5, is DGGITQSPKYLFRKEGQNVTLSCEQNLNHDAMYWYRQDPGQGLRLIYYSQIVNDFQKGDIAEGYSVSREKKESFPLTVTSAQKNPTAFYLCASSGGYNQPQHFGDGTRLSIL.

The rearrangement links TRBV5-1 to TRBJ2-3; TRBD2 matches at 10 bases. J gave up 1 base and V 4 bases, and 12 bases lay outside the gene matches. Germline V gives CDR1 SGHRS, CDR2 YFSETQ. The CDR3 consists of 18 residues. Here the CDR3 reads CASSNVAKGTSGTDTQYF. CDR3 nucleotides: TGCGCCAGCAGCAACGTGGCAAAAGGGACTAGCGGCACAGATACGCAGTATTTT. Full variable domain (rest looked up from reference TRBV5-1 and TRBJ2-3): KAGVTQTPRYLIKTRGQQVTLSCSPISGHRSVSWYQQTPGQGLQFLFEYFSETQRNKGNFPGRFSGRQFSNSRSEMNVSTLELGDSALYLCASSNVAKGTSGTDTQYFGPGTRLTVL.

V usage is TRBV5-4 and J usage is TRBJ2-5, with 9 bases identical to TRBD2. CDR3 size: 15 residues. CDR1 is SGHNT, CDR2 YYREEE, per germline (reference sequence). J gave up 5 bases and V 1 base, and 6 bases lay outside the gene matches. Here the CDR3 DNA reads TGTGCCAGCAGCTTGTCTAGCGGGATAACTGAGACCCAGTACTTC. Protein sequence: CASSLSSGITETQYF. Combining the CDR3 with reference TRBV5-4 and TRBJ2-5 gives the whole variable domain ETGVTQSPTHLIKTRGQQVTLRCSSQSGHNTVSWYQQALGQGPQFIFQYYREEENGRGNFPPRFSGLQFPNYSSELNVNALELDDSALYLCASSLSSGITETQYFGPGTRLLVL.